These T cell receptor beta chains were read from a single sample in a study of blood T cell repertoires in COVID-19. Some clones are missing from TCRdb's copy, which holds only in-frame ones; the method was immunoSEQ multiplex PCR. The sample records 300,000 to 400,000 clones, roughly 86% being singletons. Sequencing was done on a sample of peripheral blood. These receptors were taken from a woman in her 50s who had recovered from COVID-19. The conserved cysteine and the conserved F or W are not part of the CDR3 here.

TRBJ1-5,TRBV4-2,ASSQERAYSNQPQH
TRBJ2-7,TRBV27,ASSLSGLERSYEQY
TRBJ2-2,TRBV28,ASSFSRSSGNTGELF
TRBJ2-1,TRBV29-1,SATTVQGGEQF
TRBJ1-4,TRBV28,ASRQGATNEKLF
TRBJ1-5,TRBV7-6,ASSLSGLGQPQH
TRBJ1-1,TRBV24-1,ATSDFPRGTEAF
TRBJ1-1,TRBV9,ASSPRGGNTEAF
TRBJ2-7,TRBV14,ASSPEGGEQY
TRBJ2-2,TRBV29-1,SVETGDTGELF
TRBJ1-5,TRBV7-8,ASSLFSPLKDRTYSNQPQH
TRBJ1-3,TRBV4-1,ASSQGHNSGNTIY
TRBJ1-6,TRBV4-2,ASSQDGGPKLALH
TRBJ2-5,TRBV12-1,ASSGVHRYSDSSQETQY
TRBJ2-1,TRBV5-4,ASSQDRARDEQF
TRBJ1-2,TRBV18,ASSPSQGNYGYT
TRBJ2-7,TRBV4-1,ASSQEGGTTVYEQY
TRBJ1-2,TRBV14,ASSQDLGVRGYT
TRBJ1-6,TRBV19,ASRTVYNSPLH
TRBJ2-3,TRBV7-8,ASSTRTSADTQY
TRBJ2-7,TRBV3-1/TRBV3-2,ASSQVGGRVTEQY
TRBJ2-3,TRBV7-2,ASSRDITTDTQY
TRBJ1-2,TRBV15,ATSWGGAGDYGYT
TRBJ1-1,TRBV7-9,ASSLEGAVGTEAF
TRBJ2-2,TRBV5-6,ASSLGLAGYTGELF
TRBJ2-7,TRBV7-2,ASSTTLAGDGYEQY
TRBJ2-3,TRBV5-6,ASSPMDRVDTQY
TRBJ1-6,TRBV10-2,ASSIGAGNSPLH
TRBJ2-2,TRBV29-1,SVGTSGNTGELF
TRBJ1-1,TRBV28,ASRYGTGLWNTEAF
TRBJ1-1,TRBV28,ASSPMGRKAF
TRBJ1-5,TRBV5-5,ASSLSGDQPQH
TRBJ2-5,TRBV9,ASSLQGAGGGETQY
TRBJ1-1,TRBV5-1,ASSSGQSNTEAF
TRBJ2-1,TRBV9,ASSVDPGGEQF
TRBJ2-5,TRBV19,ASSVTGAQETQY
TRBJ2-1,TRBV30,AWSLGLDNEQF
TRBJ2-7,TRBV10-3,AISATGTGYEQY
TRBJ2-2,TRBV19,ASLPGQGTGELF
TRBJ2-1,TRBV3-1/TRBV3-2,ASSQEGTGRQF
TRBJ1-1,TRBV11-2,ASSLASGGVTEAF
TRBJ1-2,TRBV5-1,ASSRRTGGSSGYT